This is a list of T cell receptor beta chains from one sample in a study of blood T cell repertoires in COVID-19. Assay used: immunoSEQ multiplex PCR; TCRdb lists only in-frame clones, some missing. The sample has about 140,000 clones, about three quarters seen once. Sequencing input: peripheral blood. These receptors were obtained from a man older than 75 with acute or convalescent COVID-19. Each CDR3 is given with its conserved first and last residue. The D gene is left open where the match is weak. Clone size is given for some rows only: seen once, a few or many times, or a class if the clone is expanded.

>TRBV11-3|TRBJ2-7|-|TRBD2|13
TGTGCCAGCAGCCCGGGGGGGGCTGAGGAGCAGTACTTC
CASSPGGAEEQYF
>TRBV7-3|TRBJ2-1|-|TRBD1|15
TGTGCCAGCAGCTCCGGACAGGGGGCTTACAATGAGCAGTTCTTC
CASSSGQGAYNEQFF
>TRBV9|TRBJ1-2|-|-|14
TGTGCCAGCAGCCTCAACACCCTTAACTATGGCTACACCTTC
CASSLNTLNYGYTF
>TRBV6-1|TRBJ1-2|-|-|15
TGTGCCAGCAGTGAAGCGCTACAGGTCCTCTATGGCTACACCTTC
CASSEALQVLYGYTF
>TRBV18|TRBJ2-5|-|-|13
TGTGCCAGCTCACCCGGGGGAGATGAGACCCAGTACTTC
CASSPGGDETQYF
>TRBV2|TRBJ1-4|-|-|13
TGTGCCAGCTCCATGGACAGTTTAGAAAAACTGTTTTTT
CASSMDSLEKLFF
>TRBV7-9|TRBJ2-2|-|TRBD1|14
TGTGCTTCAGGGGGCGCAAGGAACACCGGGGAGCTGTTTTTT
CASGGARNTGELFF
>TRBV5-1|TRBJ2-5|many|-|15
TGCGCCAGCAGCTTAGAGGGACATACTCAAGAGACCCAGTACTTC
CASSLEGHTQETQYF
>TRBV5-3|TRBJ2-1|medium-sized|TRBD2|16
TGTGCCAGAACCAGCGGGGGGGAGCTCTCCTACAATGAGCAGTTCTTC
CARTSGGELSYNEQFF
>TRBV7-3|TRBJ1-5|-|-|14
TGTGCCACCGAACAGGGAACCATCAATCAGCCCCAGCATTTT
CATEQGTINQPQHF
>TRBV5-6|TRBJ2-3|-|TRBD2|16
TGTGCCAGCAGTTCTAGCGGGGGGGCAGTGTTCGATACGCAGTATTTT
CASSSSGGAVFDTQYF
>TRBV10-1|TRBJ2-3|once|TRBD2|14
TGCGCCCCGGCTAGCGGGGACAGCACAGATACGCAGTATTTT
CAPASGDSTDTQYF
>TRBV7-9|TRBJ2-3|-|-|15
TGTGCCAGCAGCAGAGGGGGTCGTGGCACAGATACGCAGTATTTT
CASSRGGRGTDTQYF
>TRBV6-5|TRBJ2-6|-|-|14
TGTGCCAGCAGGATCGGGGGAGGGGCCAACGTCCTGACTTTC
CASRIGGGANVLTF
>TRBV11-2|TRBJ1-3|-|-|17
TGTGCCAGCAGCTTAGTGTCCCAGTCTCTCTCTGGAAACACCATATATTTT
CASSLVSQSLSGNTIYF
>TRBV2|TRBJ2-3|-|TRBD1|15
TGTGCCAGCAGTTCTAGACAGGGGGCGCAAGATACGCAGTATTTT
CASSSRQGAQDTQYF
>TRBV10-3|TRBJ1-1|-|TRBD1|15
TGTGCCATCAGTGAGTTTGCGACAGGGGAAACTGAAGCTTTCTTT
CAISEFATGETEAFF
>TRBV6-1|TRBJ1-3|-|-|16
TGTGCCAGCAGTGAATTACAGGGTGGGTCTGGAAACACCATATATTTT
CASSELQGGSGNTIYF
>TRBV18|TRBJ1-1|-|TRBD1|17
TGTGCCAGCTCACTTCCCGGGACAGGGACCATGAACACTGAAGCTTTCTTT
CASSLPGTGTMNTEAFF
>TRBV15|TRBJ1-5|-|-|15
TGTGCCACCAGCAGAGACAGGGAGGGCAATCAGCCCCAGCATTTT
CATSRDREGNQPQHF
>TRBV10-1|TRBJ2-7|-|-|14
TGCGCCAGAACATCACCGGGACAAACGTACGAGCAGTACTTC
CARTSPGQTYEQYF
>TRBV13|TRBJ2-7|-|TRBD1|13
TGTGCCAGCAGCATCTCGGACAGGTACGAGCAGTACTTC
CASSISDRYEQYF
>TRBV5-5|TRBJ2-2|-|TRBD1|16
TGTGCCAGCAGCTTGGTCAGGGGGCGAGGGGCCGGGGAGCTGTTTTTT
CASSLVRGRGAGELFF
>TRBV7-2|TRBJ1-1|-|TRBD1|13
TGTGCCAGCAGCTACAGGGGTGGAACTGAAGCTTTCTTT
CASSYRGGTEAFF
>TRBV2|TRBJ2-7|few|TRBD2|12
TGTGCCAGCAGTGGAGCCAGCGGGGCTGGGTACTTC
CASSGASGAGYF
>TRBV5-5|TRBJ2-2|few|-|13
TGTGCCAGCAGCGCCAACAGGGTAGGGGAGCTGTTTTTT
CASSANRVGELFF
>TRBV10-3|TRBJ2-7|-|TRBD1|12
TGTGCCACCCGACAGGGACAGTACGAGCAGTACTTC
CATRQGQYEQYF
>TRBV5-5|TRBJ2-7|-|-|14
TGTGCCAGCAGCTCGCTGACGGGTCCCTACGAGCAGTACTTC
CASSSLTGPYEQYF
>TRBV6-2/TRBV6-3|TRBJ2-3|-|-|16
TGTGCCAGCAGTTACCCCGGACTAACTAGCACAGATACGCAGTATTTT
CASSYPGLTSTDTQYF
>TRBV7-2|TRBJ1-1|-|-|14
TGTGCCAGCAGCCTAGAAGGACGGCTTGAGGGAGCTTTCTTT
CASSLEGRLEGAFF
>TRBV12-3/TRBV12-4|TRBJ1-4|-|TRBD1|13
TGTGCCAGCAGTTCCCGGGACAGAGAAAAACTGTTTTTT
CASSSRDREKLFF
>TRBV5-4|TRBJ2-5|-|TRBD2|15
TGTGCCAGCAGCTCGGAGCGGGGATCCAGAGAGACCCAGTACTTC
CASSSERGSRETQYF
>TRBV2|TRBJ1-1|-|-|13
TGTGCCAGCAGTGATATGGGGCTCTCTGAAGCTTTCTTT
CASSDMGLSEAFF
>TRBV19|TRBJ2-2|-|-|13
TGTGCCAGTACCCCCCCACTTTCCGGGGAGCTGTTTTTT
CASTPPLSGELFF
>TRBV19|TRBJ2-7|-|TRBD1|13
TGTGCCAGTAGTCGAAGGACAGGGGCCGAGCAGTACTTC
CASSRRTGAEQYF
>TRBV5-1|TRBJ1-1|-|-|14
TGCGCCAGCAGCCCCGGGAGGGCAGACTCTGAAGCTTTCTTT
CASSPGRADSEAFF
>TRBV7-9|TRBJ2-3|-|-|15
TGTGCCAGCAGCTCCTCTGGCACACGCACAGATACGCAGTATTTT
CASSSSGTRTDTQYF
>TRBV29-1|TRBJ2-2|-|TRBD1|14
TGCAGCGTAGCGGACAGGGGTTTCAACGGGGAGCTGTTTTTT
CSVADRGFNGELFF
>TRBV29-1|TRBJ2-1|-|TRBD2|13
TGCAGCGCCGGGGGGGCGGCTTACAATGAGCAGTTCTTC
CSAGGAAYNEQFF
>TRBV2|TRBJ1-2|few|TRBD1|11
TGTGCCAGCAGGACAGGGGATGGCTACACCTTC
CASRTGDGYTF
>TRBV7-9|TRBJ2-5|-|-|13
TGTGCCAGCAGCTTGAACACCCAAGAGACCCAGTACTTC
CASSLNTQETQYF
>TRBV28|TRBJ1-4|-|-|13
TGTGCCAGTACCCCCCCCGGTAATGAAAAACTGTTTTTT
CASTPPGNEKLFF
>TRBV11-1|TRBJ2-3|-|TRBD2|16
TGTGCCAGCAGCTTAGTTGGCGGGGGGGCCAGGGATACGCAGTATTTT
CASSLVGGGARDTQYF
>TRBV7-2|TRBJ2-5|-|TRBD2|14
TGTGCCAGCAGCTTCGACAGCGGGAAAGAGACCCAGTACTTC
CASSFDSGKETQYF
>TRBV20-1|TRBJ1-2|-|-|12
TGCAGTGCTAGTGAGGGAGGCTATGGCTACACCTTC
CSASEGGYGYTF
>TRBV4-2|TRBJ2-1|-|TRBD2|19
TGTGCCAGCAGCCAAGCCTCTACGACGGGGAGCGGGGGGGCCAATGAGCAGTTCTTC
CASSQASTTGSGGANEQFF
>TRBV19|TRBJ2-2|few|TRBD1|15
TGTGCCAGTAGTTCTTTGACAGGGCGGGCCGGGGAGCTGTTTTTT
CASSSLTGRAGELFF
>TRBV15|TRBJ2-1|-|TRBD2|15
TGTGCCACCAGCCGGGGTAGCGGGGGGGTCGATGAGCAGTTCTTC
CATSRGSGGVDEQFF
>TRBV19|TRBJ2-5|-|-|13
TGTGCCAGTAGCCTACAGGTAAAAGAGACCCAGTACTTC
CASSLQVKETQYF
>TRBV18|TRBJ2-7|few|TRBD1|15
TGTGCCAGCTCACCGTCGACAGGGGGCGGCTACGAGCAGTACTTC
CASSPSTGGGYEQYF
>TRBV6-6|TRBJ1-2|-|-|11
TGTGCCAGCAGTCGCGACTATGGCTACACCTTC
CASSRDYGYTF
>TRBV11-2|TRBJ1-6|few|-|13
TGTGCCAGCAGCTTAGGGGCAAATTCACCCCTCCACTTT
CASSLGANSPLHF
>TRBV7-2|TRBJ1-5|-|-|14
TGTGCCAGCAGCGACAAGACTAGCAATCAGCCCCAGCATTTT
CASSDKTSNQPQHF
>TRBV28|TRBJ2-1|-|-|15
TGTGCCAGCAGTATTTCGAGCGGCCCCTACAATGAGCAGTTCTTC
CASSISSGPYNEQFF